These 30 T cell receptor beta chains originate from one sample sequenced in a study of chemoradiotherapy in HPV16-positive cancers. The repertoire was sequenced with immunoSEQ multiplex PCR; TCRdb's copy has only in-frame clones and lacks some. The sample lists 30,000 to 40,000 clones, more than 75% occurring once. Material: blood, obtained from a patient who underwent chemoradiotherapy. Every receptor here comes from a human donor with HPV-associated anogenital cancer.

V usage is TRBV5-1 and J usage is TRBJ2-3, with unresolved D. Per the germline V gene, CDR1 is SGHRS and CDR2 is YFSETQ. V shed 2 bases and J shed 1 base, with 8 bases lying between them. The CDR3 is 14 residues long. The CDR3 spells CASSLGKGTDTQYF. The CDR3 nucleotides are TGCGCCAGCAGCTTAGGCAAGGGCACAGATACGCAGTATTTT.

The V gene is TRBV7-2, the J gene TRBJ2-7; 13 bases map to TRBD2. J was trimmed by 5 bases and V by 5 bases; bases with no gene match: 6. This CDR3 contains 15 residues. CDR1 is SGHTA, CDR2 FQGNSA, per germline. CDR3 DNA sequence: TGTGCCAGCAGCCGCGAACTAGCGGGGGGGGACGAGCAGTACTTC. This sequence encodes CASSRELAGGDEQYF.

This clone occurred once. The chain joins TRBV7-2 to TRBJ2-3; D is unresolved. CDR3 length equals 12 residues. Germline lookup yields CDR1 SGHTA and CDR2 FQGNSA. The V end was cut by 5 bases, the J end by 3 bases, with 6 bases between. CDR3 sequence: CASSPPTDTQYF. Here the CDR3 DNA reads TGTGCCAGCAGCCCACCGACAGATACGCAGTATTTT.

The V call is TRBV10-3, the J call TRBJ1-5; 11 bases are a match to TRBD1. Germline V gene data show CDR1 as ENHRY and CDR2 as SYGVKD. V was clipped by 8 bases and J by 0 bases; unmatched bases: 3. This CDR3 comprises 15 residues. Here the CDR3 reads CAIGQGAYSNQPQHF. The CDR3 DNA is TGTGCCATCGGACAGGGGGCTTATAGCAATCAGCCCCAGCATTTT.

The genes are TRBV27 and TRBJ2-5, with 9 bases identical to TRBD1. V was pared by 3 bases and J by 5 bases, with 13 bases of the junction left unmatched. Germline V CDR1 and CDR2: MNHEY, SMNVEV (reference sequence). This CDR3 comprises 17 residues. CDR3 in DNA: TGTGCCAGCAGTTTCTTACAGGGGGCGCGCCTAGGGGAGACCCAGTACTTC. It is translated as CASSFLQGARLGETQYF.

The J gene is TRBJ1-5, the V gene TRBV6-5; 12 bases align to TRBD1. V shed 6 bases and J 6 bases; nucleotides not matched to a gene: 6. The CDR3 contains 15 residues. Germline CDR1 reads MNHEY; CDR2 reads SVGAGI. CDR3 amino acids: CASSPGTGGLQPQHF. In nucleotides, the CDR3 is TGTGCCAGCAGCCCCGGGACAGGGGGCCTTCAGCCCCAGCATTTT.

This chain connects TRBV19 to TRBJ1-6, with 7 bases aligning to TRBD1. Trimming at V came to 5 bases and at J to 7 bases, leaving 8 bases not matched to a gene. Per the germline V gene, CDR1 is LNHDA and CDR2 is SQIVND (reference sequence). The CDR3 is 15 amino acids. In DNA, the CDR3 is TGTGCCAGTAGTCTTGGACAGGTTTCGAATTCACCCCTCCACTTT. Amino acids: CASSLGQVSNSPLHF.

This chain uses TRBV5-4 with TRBJ1-1; TRBD1 might be the D (5 bases). Germline loops: CDR1 SGHNT, CDR2 YYREEE (reference sequence). Trimming removed 0 bases at V and 6 bases at J, with 12 bases between. The CDR3 runs 14 residues. The CDR3 reads CASSLDGGKAEAFF. CDR3 DNA sequence: TGTGCCAGCAGCTTGGACGGGGGGAAGGCTGAAGCTTTCTTT.

This clone has only one observation. The genes are TRBV5-1 and TRBJ1-1; D might be TRBD1 (5 bases). Germline-derived CDR1 and CDR2 are SGHRS and YFSETQ. This CDR3 is 15 amino acids long. Trimming shortened V by 4 bases and J by 1 base, and 14 bases separated the two germline ends. CDR3 in DNA: TGCGCCAGCAGCCTGCAGGGAGGGGAGAACACTGAAGCTTTCTTT. It translates to CASSLQGGENTEAFF.

CDR3 bases: TGTGCCAGCAGCCGAGACCGTGACAATGAGCAGTTCTTC. This gives the protein CASSRDRDNEQFF. The rearrangement uses TRBV11-2 and TRBJ2-1; D is unresolved. Trimming removed 5 bases from V and 5 bases from J, with 10 bases in between. This CDR3 is 13 amino acids long. Germline CDR1 and CDR2: SGHAT and FQNNGV.

The V call is TRBV7-9, the J call TRBJ2-1, with TRBD1 matching 10 bases. This CDR3 comprises 13 residues. In germline, CDR1 is SEHNR, CDR2 FQNEAQ (reference sequence). J was trimmed by 8 bases and V by 8 bases; bases with no gene match: 6. The CDR3 loop is CASYGTGVDEQFF. The CDR3 bases are TGTGCCAGCTACGGGACAGGGGTAGATGAGCAGTTCTTC.

The chain links TRBV11-3 to TRBJ2-2; D perhaps matches TRBD1 (6 bases). CDR1 SGHNT and CDR2 YENEEA come from the germline V gene. The CDR3 loop spans 14 amino acids. Deletions cut 5 bases from V and 5 bases from J, with 12 bases between. The CDR3 sequence is CASSPPTGTGELFF. The CDR3 bases are TGTGCCAGCAGCCCACCCACAGGGACCGGGGAGCTGTTTTTT. Variable domain in full (rest from reference TRBV11-3 and TRBJ2-2): EAGVVQSPRYKIIEKKQPVAFWCNPISGHNTLYWYLQNLGQGPELLIRYENEEAVDDSQLPKDRFSAERLKGVDSTLKIQPAELGDSAVYLCASSPPTGTGELFFGEGSRLTVL.

The chain combines TRBV6-4 with TRBJ2-2; maybe TRBD1 (5 bases). The V gene lost 0 bases and the J gene lost 4 bases, with 15 bases spanning the gap. The CDR3 is made up of 17 amino acids. Per germline, CDR1 MRHNA and CDR2 SNTAGT. CDR3: CASSDSIAGKFTGELFF. The CDR3 bases are TGTGCCAGCAGTGACTCGATTGCAGGGAAGTTCACCGGGGAGCTGTTTTTT.

V usage is TRBV6-5 and J usage is TRBJ2-7; 12 bases map to TRBD2. From germline, CDR1 is MNHEY and CDR2 SVGAGI. V lost 8 bases and J lost 4; bases outside the gene matches: 9. CDR3 size: 15 residues. CDR3 region: CASSPTSGGWYEQYF. The CDR3 DNA reads as TGTGCCAGCTCCCCGACTAGCGGGGGTTGGTACGAGCAGTACTTC.

The chain recombines TRBV30 with TRBJ1-2; D is uncertain. The length of the CDR3 is 14 residues. Trimming cost V 0 bases and J 4 bases, with 12 bases left between them. CDR1 GTSNPN and CDR2 SVGIG come from the germline V gene (reference sequence). As DNA, the CDR3 is TGTGCCTGGAGTGTTGTAAGGCTCTCCTATGGCTACACCTTC. As protein: CAWSVVRLSYGYTF.

This clone was counted between two and nine times. The chain joins TRBV7-9 to TRBJ2-7; TRBD2 agrees at 14 bases. CDR1 is SEHNR and CDR2 is FQNEAQ in the germline V gene (reference sequence). The CDR3 has 15 residues. The V gene end was trimmed by 6 bases and the J gene end by 4 bases; junction bases not matched to a gene: 5. CDR3 in DNA: TGTGCCAGCAGTCGGACTAGCGGGGGGTATTACGAGCAGTACTTC. Translation: CASSRTSGGYYEQYF.

V and J are TRBV7-3 and TRBJ2-1; tentative D call: TRBD2 (7 bases). Germline V CDR1 and CDR2: SGHTA, FQGTGA. V lost 5 bases to trimming and J lost 7 bases, with 18 bases between them. This CDR3 has 15 amino acids. CDR3 in amino acids: CASSPGAGAGNEQFF. Written as DNA, the CDR3 is TGTGCCAGCAGCCCGGGGGCGGGGGCCGGGAATGAGCAGTTCTTC.

The chain employs TRBV5-4 and TRBJ2-6; 8 bases match TRBD1. Germline assignment: CDR1 SGHNT and CDR2 YYREEE (reference sequence). The ends lost 4 bases at V and 3 bases at J; junction bases unmatched: 6. The CDR3 length is 16 residues. The CDR3 reads CASSPMTGVGANVLTF. DNA of the CDR3: TGTGCCAGCAGCCCAATGACAGGGGTTGGGGCCAACGTCCTGACTTTC. The complete variable domain, with remaining parts taken from reference TRBV5-4 and TRBJ2-6, reads ETGVTQSPTHLIKTRGQQVTLRCSSQSGHNTVSWYQQALGQGPQFIFQYYREEENGRGNFPPRFSGLQFPNYSSELNVNALELDDSALYLCASSPMTGVGANVLTFGAGSRLTVL.

The chain recombines TRBV5-6 with TRBJ2-6; D ambiguous. The CDR3 covers 17 residues. Trimming cost V 2 bases and J 2 bases, with 14 bases left between them. Germline CDR1 is SGHDT and CDR2 is YYEEEE. The CDR3 here is CASSFQVGWTGANVLTF. The CDR3 DNA sequence: TGTGCCAGCAGCTTCCAAGTGGGCTGGACTGGGGCCAACGTCCTGACTTTC.

This clone was seen a few times. V is TRBV5-1 and J is TRBJ1-3; D uncertain. V lost 0 bases and J lost 3, with 1 base in between. CDR3 length equals 12 residues. Germline V gene sequence: CDR1 SGHRS, CDR2 YFSETQ. The CDR3 sequence is CASSLGGNTIYF. CDR3 coding DNA: TGCGCCAGCAGCTTGGGTGGAAACACCATATATTTT.

The V gene is TRBV6-5, the J gene TRBJ1-5; D call uncertain. The ends were cut back, 2 bases at V and 3 bases at J, with 8 bases in the middle. Germline CDR1 reads MNHEY; CDR2 reads SVGAGI. The length of the CDR3 is 14 residues. The CDR3 protein is CASSYSGLNQPQHF. The CDR3 bases are TGTGCCAGCAGTTACAGCGGCCTCAATCAGCCCCAGCATTTT.

The V gene is TRBV5-1, the J gene TRBJ1-1; possible D gene TRBD1, 6 bases. In germline, CDR1 is SGHRS, CDR2 YFSETQ. CDR3 length: 16 residues. The V gene lost 0 bases and the J gene lost 0 bases, with 12 bases spanning the gap. CDR3 in DNA: TGCGCCAGCAGCTTGGCGCCCAGGGGAATGAACACTGAAGCTTTCTTT. This gives the protein CASSLAPRGMNTEAFF. The whole variable domain, filled in from reference TRBV5-1 and TRBJ1-1, reads KAGVTQTPRYLIKTRGQQVTLSCSPISGHRSVSWYQQTPGQGLQFLFEYFSETQRNKGNFPGRFSGRQFSNSRSEMNVSTLELGDSALYLCASSLAPRGMNTEAFFGQGTRLTVV.

The chain has TRBV6-6 and TRBJ1-5; D unclear. CDR3 length: 13 residues. In germline, CDR1 is MNHNY, CDR2 SVGAGI (reference sequence). V lost 2 bases and J lost 11, with 13 bases in between. The CDR3 DNA reads as TGTGCCAGCAGTTACGACCCCAAAGGGACCCAGCATTTT. Protein product: CASSYDPKGTQHF.

The V and J genes are TRBV9 and TRBJ1-4; D is unclear. From germline, CDR1 is SGDLS and CDR2 YYNGEE. Trimming removed 3 bases at V and 3 bases at J, with 18 bases between. This CDR3 comprises 17 residues. Here the CDR3 DNA reads TGTGCCAGCAGCGAGAATCCCAAAGGGTCCTCTAATGAAAAACTGTTTTTT. Protein: CASSENPKGSSNEKLFF.

The V call is TRBV2, the J call TRBJ1-6; 7 nucleotides agree with TRBD1. The J segment lost 5 bases and the V segment lost 5 bases, leaving 6 bases of the junction unmatched. Per germline, CDR1 SNHLY and CDR2 FYNNEI. This CDR3 is 15 amino acids long. For the CDR3, the DNA is TGTGCCAGCAGTCCGACAGGGCTTGATAATTCACCCCTCCACTTT. Its protein is CASSPTGLDNSPLHF.

The chain couples TRBV11-2 to TRBJ2-1; TRBD2 agrees at 8 bases. Germline lookup yields CDR1 SGHAT and CDR2 FQNNGV. With V trimmed by 8 bases and J by 0 bases, 3 bases remained unmatched. The CDR3 sequence is 14 residues long. The CDR3 DNA is TGTGCCAGCCGCGGGGGGAACTCCTACAATGAGCAGTTCTTC. Its translation is CASRGGNSYNEQFF.

The rearrangement joins TRBV29-1 to TRBJ1-1; D might be TRBD1 (5 bases). V lost 2 bases to trimming and J lost 6 bases, with 10 bases between them. CDR1 is SQVTM, CDR2 ANQGSEA, per germline. This CDR3 is 12 amino acids long. This CDR3 reads CSVEIGGSEAFF. CDR3 coding DNA: TGCAGCGTTGAAATTGGGGGGTCTGAAGCTTTCTTT.

The chain combines TRBV5-1 with TRBJ2-1, with 8 bases fitting TRBD2. The CDR3 is 13 residues long. With V trimmed by 4 bases and J by 10 bases, 7 bases remained unmatched. The germline gives CDR1 SGHRS, CDR2 YFSETQ. In DNA form, the CDR3 reads TGCGCCAGCAGCCTAAGCGGGGGAGCCGAGCAGTTCTTC. Translation: CASSLSGGAEQFF.

V gene TRBV6-1 combines with J gene TRBJ1-5; 7 nucleotides agree with TRBD1. Germline V lookup: CDR1 MNHNS, CDR2 SASEGT. The ends lost 6 bases at V and 4 bases at J; junction bases unmatched: 9. The CDR3 length is 15 residues. CDR3 sequence: CASSRDSLRNQPQHF. CDR3 coding DNA: TGTGCCAGCAGCCGGGACAGCCTGAGGAATCAGCCCCAGCATTTT.

This chain connects TRBV5-1 to TRBJ2-7, with 16 bases identical to TRBD2. Trimming at V came to 4 bases and at J to 3 bases, leaving 4 bases not matched to a gene. The germline V gene encodes CDR1 SGHRS and CDR2 YFSETQ. This CDR3 is 16 amino acids long. The CDR3 is CASSLGTSGGDYEQYF. CDR3 bases: TGCGCCAGCAGCCTAGGGACTAGCGGGGGGGACTACGAGCAGTACTTC.